This T cell receptor beta chain came from a study of T cells after yellow fever vaccination. Study-level points and caveats: The secondary response was weaker, and its peak arrived faster, on day 5 versus 15.

UMIs were added to TCR cDNA along with a universal primer site when it was made by 5'RACE template switching. TCRdb independently ran MiXCR on the 5' RACE reads; one entry per CDR3 protein. Among hundreds of thousands of distinct CDR3 sequences, roughly 14% were seen once, and the ten largest hold about an eighth. CDR3 length: 14 amino acids. With 3 bases clipped from V and 2 bases from J, the junction kept 7 bases outside the gene matches. The germline CDR1 and CDR2 sequences are DFQATT and SNEGSKA (reference sequence). In the case of this clonotype: What it binds is unknown.

The chain combines TRBV20-1 with TRBJ2-7, with 7 bases identical to TRBD1. The specimen was PBMCs, collected on the day of the yellow fever booster vaccination. This TCR came from a man aged 25-45 years who received the YFV17D yellow fever vaccine. The CDR3 protein is CSASPQGVTYEQYF. The CDR3 region has the DNA TGCAGTGCTAGCCCCCAGGGGGTAACCTACGAGCAGTACTTC.